This entry is about one T cell receptor beta chain. The antigen is undetermined. This CDR3 spans 14 amino acids. Germline V gives CDR1 PRHDT, CDR2 FYEKMQ (reference sequence). V lost 5 bases and J 2 bases, leaving 13 bases between the germline ends. The sample belongs to a study of shared clonotypes between healthy human individuals. Study donors comprised healthy, HIV-negative adults devoid of recent acute infection or vaccination. The table came from immunoSEQ multiplex PCR; TCRdb's copy has only in-frame clones and leaves some out. Of roughly 480,000 clones in the sample, 79% were seen once. The study's findings and limits: Sampling covered nothing but blood. Tissue TCR repertoires likely differ from those found in blood.

The source material was PBMCs. The rearrangement joins TRBV13 to TRBJ2-7; weak D call: TRBD2 (6 bases). This TCR was recovered from a woman between 40 and 50 years old in good health. Some clones in this sample may be carry-over from other donors' samples. The CDR3 region has the DNA TGTGCCAGCAGCCCGGGACTCCCGCCCTACGAGCAGTACTTC. Protein sequence: CASSPGLPPYEQYF. The variable domain in full, completed from reference TRBV13 and TRBJ2-7, reads AAGVIQSPRHLIKEKRETATLKCYPIPRHDTVYWYQQGPGQDPQFLISFYEKMQSDKGSIPDRFSAQQFSDYHSELNMSSLELGDSALYFCASSPGLPPYEQYFGPGTRLTVT.